This TCR beta chain was sequenced in a study of Tregs in tolerant kidney transplant recipients. Study-wide points: The most relevant donor-specific Treg TCRbeta repertoire apparently came from expansion with activated donor B cells. Nucleotide sequences could not be compared across some patients' samples due to primer changes.

Notes on this clone: What it binds is unknown.

From germline, CDR1 is MNHNY and CDR2 SVGAGI (reference sequence). The V and J ends lost 2 bases and 4 bases respectively, with 8 bases between them. The CDR3 runs to 13 residues. Repertoires were generated with immunoSEQ multiplex PCR, while TCRdb's copy carries only in-frame clones and drops some. The sample has tens of thousands of clones; 90% to 95% are singletons. Mixed chimerism was transient after nonmyeloablative marrow transplants from related graft donors. Unstimulated regulatory T cells (CD4+CD25+CD127-), CD4+CD25- non-regulatory cells, CD4 and CD8 cells were FACS-sorted from thawed PBMCs.

Specimen: CD4+ T cells from blood (PBMCs), collected 24 months after the transplant. This chain links TRBV6-6 with TRBJ1-2; D is ambiguous. The sequence was collected from a human patient who received a combined kidney and bone marrow transplant. Some of the T cells might come from the graft donor. The CDR3 is CASSYLEGYGYTF. CDR3 DNA sequence: TGTGCCAGCAGTTACCTCGAGGGCTATGGCTACACCTTC.